These T cell receptor beta chains were read from a single sample in a study of blood T cells in healthy people across ages. TCRdb re-called the 5' RACE reads through MiXCR, storing one row per CDR3 protein. Of over 600,000 distinct CDR3 sequences in the sample, about 61% were seen once. The source material was blood. These receptors were collected from a man aged 35-49 years in good health. CDR3s include the opening cysteine and the closing phenylalanine or tryptophan. A D gene is named only where the DNA matches it firmly. Not all rows give a size; the values are once, few, many and, for expanded clones, a class.

CDR3aa,CDR3nt,v_gene,abundance,j_gene,d_gene
CASSPLVGILSEQYF,TGTGCCAGCAGCCCTTTGGTAGGGATTCTCTCCGAGCAGTACTTC,TRBV3-1,NA,TRBJ2-7,NA
CASRENTGELFF,TGTGCCAGCAGGGAAAACACCGGGGAGCTGTTTTTT,TRBV6-4,NA,TRBJ2-2,NA
CATSSQQSQETQYF,TGTGCCACCAGTAGCCAACAGTCACAAGAGACCCAGTACTTC,TRBV24-1,NA,TRBJ2-5,NA
CASTATTTGGYTF,TGTGCCAGCACAGCGACAACTACGGGTGGCTACACCTTC,TRBV2,NA,TRBJ1-2,NA
CSVRQGMDYEQYF,TGCAGTGTGCGTCAGGGGATGGATTACGAGCAGTACTTC,TRBV20-1,NA,TRBJ2-7,NA
CASSPAPGQGLTGELFF,TGTGCCAGCAGCCCAGCGCCGGGACAGGGCCTCACCGGGGAGCTGTTTTTT,TRBV11-1,NA,TRBJ2-2,TRBD1
CASSVTDPTTNEKLFF,TGTGCCAGCAGTGTGACTGACCCGACAACTAATGAAAAACTGTTTTTT,TRBV6-1,few,TRBJ1-4,NA
CASSSESYEQYF,TGTGCCAGCAGCTCCGAGTCCTACGAGCAGTACTTC,TRBV5-1,few,TRBJ2-7,NA
CASNYRQGSPDTQYF,TGTGCCAGCAACTACCGACAGGGATCCCCAGATACGCAGTATTTT,TRBV7-9,NA,TRBJ2-3,TRBD1
CASSLELVHQPQHF,TGTGCCAGCAGTTTGGAATTGGTGCACCAGCCCCAGCATTTT,TRBV12-3/TRBV12-4,NA,TRBJ1-5,NA
CASSKVSTGQGGEQYF,TGTGCCAGCAGCAAAGTGTCGACAGGACAGGGGGGCGAGCAGTACTTC,TRBV21-1,NA,TRBJ2-7,NA
CSFAEGATNYGYTF,TGCTCTTTCGCCGAGGGGGCGACTAACTATGGCTACACCTTC,TRBV29-1,NA,TRBJ1-2,TRBD1
CASSFKADNYEQYF,TGTGCCAGCAGCTTCAAGGCGGACAACTACGAGCAGTACTTC,TRBV7-9,NA,TRBJ2-7,NA
CASSTNRGRGGYTF,TGTGCCAGCAGCACCAACAGGGGGCGGGGTGGCTACACCTTC,TRBV7-2,NA,TRBJ1-2,TRBD1
CSVRGNTEAFF,TGCAGCGTTAGGGGGAACACTGAAGCTTTCTTT,TRBV29-1,NA,TRBJ1-1,NA
CASSLVIGTSGESTDTQYF,TGTGCCAGCAGCTTGGTTATCGGGACTAGCGGGGAAAGCACAGATACGCAGTATTTT,TRBV5-6,NA,TRBJ2-3,TRBD2
CASSLDPQARSDEQFF,TGTGCCAGCAGCCTCGACCCGCAGGCACGTTCGGATGAGCAGTTCTTC,TRBV4-2,once,TRBJ2-1,NA
CASRKDRAQTQYF,TGTGCCAGCAGAAAGGACAGGGCCCAGACCCAGTACTTC,TRBV27,few,TRBJ2-5,TRBD1
CASSLASGGLQPQHF,TGTGCCAGCAGCTTAGCTTCAGGGGGCCTCCAGCCCCAGCATTTT,TRBV7-6,many,TRBJ1-5,TRBD1
CATSDGWTSGAQETQYF,TGTGCCACCAGTGATGGGTGGACTAGCGGGGCACAAGAGACCCAGTACTTC,TRBV24-1,NA,TRBJ2-5,TRBD2
CASSLDFGYEQYF,TGTGCCAGCAGCTTAGATTTCGGGTACGAGCAGTACTTC,TRBV7-2,NA,TRBJ2-7,NA
CASSQEPNSYERYF,TGTGCCAGCAGCCAAGAACCTAACTCCTACGAGCGGTACTTC,TRBV3-1,NA,TRBJ2-7,NA
CASSYSAGLGETQYF,TGTGCCAGCAGTTACTCGGCCGGGTTGGGGGAGACCCAGTACTTC,TRBV6-6,NA,TRBJ2-5,NA
CASSSDRAKGNQPQHF,TGTGCCAGCAGTTCCGACAGGGCCAAAGGCAATCAGCCCCAGCATTTT,TRBV28,NA,TRBJ1-5,TRBD1
CASSSRTGDNSPLHF,TGCGCCAGCAGCTCCCGGACAGGGGATAATTCACCCCTCCACTTT,TRBV5-1,NA,TRBJ1-6,TRBD1
CASAITGSPGANVLTF,TGTGCCAGCGCAATAACGGGGTCCCCTGGGGCCAACGTCCTGACTTTC,TRBV28,NA,TRBJ2-6,NA
CASSLRDRGLYEQYF,TGTGCCAGCTCACTGCGGGACAGGGGGTTGTACGAGCAGTACTTC,TRBV5-6,few,TRBJ2-7,TRBD1
CASSLSSTEKRQETQYF,TGTGCCAGCAGCTTGTCCTCGACAGAGAAGCGACAAGAGACCCAGTACTTC,TRBV5-5,few,TRBJ2-5,NA
CSVQGKGATDTQYF,TGCAGCGTCCAGGGGAAGGGGGCCACAGATACGCAGTATTTT,TRBV29-1,many,TRBJ2-3,TRBD1
CASNPDRANYGYTF,TGTGCCAGCAACCCGGACAGGGCTAACTATGGCTACACCTTC,TRBV2,NA,TRBJ1-2,TRBD1
CASSHGTIDEKLFF,TGTGCCAGCAGCCACGGGACAATCGATGAAAAACTGTTTTTT,TRBV7-9,NA,TRBJ1-4,NA
CSARDVRDRGDNYGYTF,TGCAGTGCTAGAGATGTACGGGACAGGGGAGACAACTATGGCTACACCTTC,TRBV20-1,NA,TRBJ1-2,TRBD1
CSARDTQGEARRYF,TGCAGTGCTAGAGATACCCAAGGGGAAGCTAGACGGTACTTC,TRBV20-1,NA,TRBJ2-7,NA
CASSPMAMARAPRVTDTQYF,TGCGCCAGCAGTCCAATGGCCATGGCTAGGGCACCCCGGGTAACAGATACGCAGTATTTT,TRBV5-1,NA,TRBJ2-3,NA
CSIQDRTSTYEQYF,TGCAGTATACAAGATCGGACCAGTACTTACGAGCAGTACTTC,TRBV29-1,few,TRBJ2-7,NA
CASSQEPQGAGNEQYF,TGTGCCAGCAGCCAAGAACCACAGGGGGCAGGCAATGAGCAGTACTTC,TRBV4-2,NA,TRBJ2-7,TRBD1
CASTRQGAGEKLFF,TGTGCCAGCACACGACAGGGGGCAGGTGAAAAACTGTTTTTT,TRBV27,NA,TRBJ1-4,TRBD1
CAIRPTSPDRGEVNEQFF,TGTGCCATCAGGCCAACTAGTCCAGACAGGGGGGAGGTGAATGAGCAGTTCTTC,TRBV10-3,NA,TRBJ2-1,TRBD1
CASTISGARGATGELFF,TGTGCCAGCACCATCTCCGGGGCCCGCGGGGCCACCGGGGAGCTGTTTTTT,TRBV11-3,once,TRBJ2-2,NA
CASSPSPVSYNEQFF,TGTGCCAGCAGCCCTAGCCCCGTCTCCTACAATGAGCAGTTCTTC,TRBV9,NA,TRBJ2-1,NA
CASSSMNVRGGRTDTQYF,TGCGCCAGCAGCTCGATGAATGTCCGGGGGGGACGCACAGATACGCAGTATTTT,TRBV5-1,NA,TRBJ2-3,TRBD2
CASSLEEGTGVTYSYNEQFF,TGTGCCAGCAGCTTAGAGGAAGGGACAGGGGTTACTTATTCCTACAATGAGCAGTTCTTC,TRBV11-2,NA,TRBJ2-1,TRBD1
CSASGDRVWEQYF,TGCAGTGCTAGCGGTGACAGGGTCTGGGAGCAGTACTTC,TRBV20-1,NA,TRBJ2-5,TRBD1
CASTLAGGHGELFF,TGTGCCAGCACCCTAGCGGGAGGTCACGGGGAGCTGTTTTTT,TRBV9,NA,TRBJ2-2,TRBD2